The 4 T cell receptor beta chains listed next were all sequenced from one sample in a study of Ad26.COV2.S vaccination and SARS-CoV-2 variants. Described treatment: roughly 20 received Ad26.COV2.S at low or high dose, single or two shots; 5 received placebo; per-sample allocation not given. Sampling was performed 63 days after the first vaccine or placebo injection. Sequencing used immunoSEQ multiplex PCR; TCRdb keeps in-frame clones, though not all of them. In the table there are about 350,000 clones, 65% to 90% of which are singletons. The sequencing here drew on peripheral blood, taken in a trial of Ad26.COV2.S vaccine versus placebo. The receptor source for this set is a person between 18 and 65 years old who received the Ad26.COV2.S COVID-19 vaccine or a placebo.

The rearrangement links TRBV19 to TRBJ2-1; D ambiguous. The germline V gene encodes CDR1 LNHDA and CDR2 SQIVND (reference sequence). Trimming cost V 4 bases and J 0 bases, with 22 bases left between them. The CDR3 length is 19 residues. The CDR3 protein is CASSRKESSLLSSYNEQFF. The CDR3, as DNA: TGTGCCAGTAGTAGGAAAGAGAGTAGCCTCCTTAGCTCCTACAATGAGCAGTTCTTC.

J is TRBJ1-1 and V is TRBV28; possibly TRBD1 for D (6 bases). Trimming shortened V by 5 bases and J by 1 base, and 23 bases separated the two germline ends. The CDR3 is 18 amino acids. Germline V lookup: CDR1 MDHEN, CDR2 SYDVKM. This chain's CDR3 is CASSPARRTALGNTEAFF. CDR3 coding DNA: TGTGCCAGCAGTCCAGCTCGCCGGACAGCTCTAGGGAACACTGAAGCTTTCTTT. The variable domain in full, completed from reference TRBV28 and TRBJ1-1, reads DVKVTQSSRYLVKRTGEKVFLECVQDMDHENMFWYRQDPGLGLRLIYFSYDVKMKEKGDIPEGYSVSREKKERFSLILESASTNQTSMYLCASSPARRTALGNTEAFFGQGTRLTVV.

CDR3 DNA sequence: TGTGCCAGCAGCTTCGTCGAAACCACAGATACGCAGTATTTT. Its translation is CASSFVETTDTQYF. The chain couples TRBV7-6 to TRBJ2-3; D gene unclear. Germline loops: CDR1 SGHVS, CDR2 FNYEAQ. This CDR3 is 14 amino acids long. With 3 bases removed from V and 2 bases from J, the gap between germline ends came to 9 bases.

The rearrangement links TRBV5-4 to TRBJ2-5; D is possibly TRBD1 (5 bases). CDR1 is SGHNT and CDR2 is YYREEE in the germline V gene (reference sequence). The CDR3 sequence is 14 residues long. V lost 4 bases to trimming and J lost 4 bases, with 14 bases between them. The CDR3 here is CASSPRQPGETQYF. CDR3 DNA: TGTGCCAGCAGCCCTAGACAGCCCGGAGAGACCCAGTACTTC.